Listed below are T cell receptor beta chains from one sample, sequenced in a study of T cells in tumors after PD-1 blockade. Produced via immunoSEQ multiplex PCR; TCRdb's table is partial and in-frame only. Here the sample spans 45,000 to 60,000 clones, approximately 79% being singletons. The sequences come from PBMCs, collected before anti-PD-1 therapy. Receptors were obtained from a human donor with advanced basal cell or squamous cell carcinoma (not recorded which). CDR3s include the opening cysteine and the closing phenylalanine or tryptophan. The D gene is left open where the match is weak. Some rows mark clone size as missing; the rest say once, few, many or name a class of expanded clone.

size: NA
V: TRBV6-2/TRBV6-3
J: TRBJ2-7
D: TRBD1
DNA: TGTGCCAGCAGTTACTCGGACAGGATCCCGTCCTACGAGCAGTACTTC
CDR3: CASSYSDRIPSYEQYF

size: NA
V: TRBV5-4
J: TRBJ2-7
D: TRBD1
DNA: TGTGCCAGCAGCACGGACAGGTCGGAAGTGCAGTACTTC
CDR3: CASSTDRSEVQYF

size: NA
V: TRBV9
J: TRBJ2-1
D: TRBD2
DNA: TGTGCCAGCAGCCCAGGGACTAGCGGGGGTTACAATGAGCAGTTCTTC
CDR3: CASSPGTSGGYNEQFF

size: NA
V: TRBV3-1/TRBV3-2
J: TRBJ1-3
D: NA
DNA: TGTGCCAGCAGCCAAGATTTGCAGAGCTCTGGAAACACCATATATTTT
CDR3: CASSQDLQSSGNTIYF

size: NA
V: TRBV9
J: TRBJ1-4
D: TRBD1
DNA: TGTGCCAGCAGCGTGTCGACAGGGCGGGGTGAAAAACTGTTTTTT
CDR3: CASSVSTGRGEKLFF

size: NA
V: TRBV5-5
J: TRBJ2-7
D: NA
DNA: TGTGCCAGCAGCGCCCGAGGGGACGGTTCCTACGAGCAGTACTTC
CDR3: CASSARGDGSYEQYF

size: NA
V: TRBV18
J: TRBJ2-7
D: NA
DNA: TGTGCCAGCTCACAAACCGAGGCCTACGAGCAGTACTTC
CDR3: CASSQTEAYEQYF

size: few
V: TRBV9
J: TRBJ2-5
D: NA
DNA: TGTGCCAGCAGCCCCCCCGGGGCTGGTGGGGAGACCCAGTACTTC
CDR3: CASSPPGAGGETQYF

size: NA
V: TRBV5-1
J: TRBJ1-1
D: NA
DNA: TGCGCCAGCAGCTTTGCAGGGACCTCAGGGACTGAAGCTTTCTTT
CDR3: CASSFAGTSGTEAFF

size: NA
V: TRBV6-1
J: TRBJ2-5
D: NA
DNA: TGTGCCAGCAGTGAAGCAGGGGAGACCCAGTACTTC
CDR3: CASSEAGETQYF

size: NA
V: TRBV5-1
J: TRBJ1-1
D: TRBD1
DNA: TGCGCCAGCAGCTTGACCCGACAGGGAGACACTGAAGCTTTCTTT
CDR3: CASSLTRQGDTEAFF

size: NA
V: TRBV3-1/TRBV3-2
J: TRBJ2-3
D: NA
DNA: TGTGCCAGCAGCCAAGGGGACGAGTCGCAGTATTTT
CDR3: CASSQGDESQYF

size: NA
V: TRBV29-1
J: TRBJ2-3
D: NA
DNA: TGCAGCGCCCAAGAAGGCCCAGATACGCAGTATTTT
CDR3: CSAQEGPDTQYF

size: NA
V: TRBV6-1
J: TRBJ2-7
D: TRBD1
DNA: TGTGCCAGCAGTGAAGCGGCCGGGACAGGGTACGAGCAGTACTTC
CDR3: CASSEAAGTGYEQYF

size: NA
V: TRBV23-1
J: TRBJ2-5
D: TRBD2
DNA: TGCGCCAGCAGTCGGCTAGCGGGGGGGCAGGAGGAGACCCAGTACTTC
CDR3: CASSRLAGGQEETQYF

size: NA
V: TRBV28
J: TRBJ2-6
D: NA
DNA: TGTGCCAGCAGTTTCCTCCTAGGGGCCAACGTCCTGACTTTC
CDR3: CASSFLLGANVLTF

size: NA
V: TRBV5-4
J: TRBJ2-7
D: NA
DNA: TGTGCCAGCAGCCGGGACCCAGGGGCAGGTAGCTGGGAGCAGTACTTC
CDR3: CASSRDPGAGSWEQYF

size: NA
V: TRBV10-3
J: TRBJ2-3
D: TRBD2
DNA: TGTGCCATCACCGGACTAGCGGGAAGCACAGATACGCAGTATTTT
CDR3: CAITGLAGSTDTQYF

size: NA
V: TRBV19
J: TRBJ2-6
D: NA
DNA: TGTGCCAGTAGGGTCCCTGGGGCCAACGTCCTGACTTTC
CDR3: CASRVPGANVLTF

size: NA
V: TRBV2
J: TRBJ1-2
D: TRBD1
DNA: TGTGCCAGTTGGACAGGGTACGTTGGCTACACCTTC
CDR3: CASWTGYVGYTF

size: NA
V: TRBV3-1/TRBV3-2
J: TRBJ2-5
D: NA
DNA: TGTGCCAGCAGCCGGATTCGGACGCGCCGAGAGACCCAGTACTTC
CDR3: CASSRIRTRRETQYF

size: NA
V: TRBV5-4
J: TRBJ2-2
D: TRBD2
DNA: TGTGCCAGCAGCTTGGCTAGCGGGGACACCGGGGAGCTGTTTTTT
CDR3: CASSLASGDTGELFF

size: once
V: TRBV6-5
J: TRBJ2-7
D: TRBD1
DNA: TGTGCCAGCACCTTCGACAGGGGTCACGAGCAGTACTTC
CDR3: CASTFDRGHEQYF

size: NA
V: TRBV9
J: TRBJ2-1
D: TRBD1
DNA: TGTGCCAGCAGCGTATTCGACAGGGGGAATGAGCAGTTCTTC
CDR3: CASSVFDRGNEQFF

size: NA
V: TRBV7-8
J: TRBJ1-5
D: NA
DNA: TGTGCCAGCAGCTTAGGGGACACCCGGGAGCCCCAGCATTTT
CDR3: CASSLGDTREPQHF

size: once
V: TRBV27
J: TRBJ2-1
D: TRBD2
DNA: TGTGCCAGCAGTTGGCTAGCGGGGGGCTCCTACAATGAGCAGTTCTTC
CDR3: CASSWLAGGSYNEQFF

size: NA
V: TRBV5-6
J: TRBJ1-4
D: TRBD1
DNA: TGTGCCAGCAGCCCAGGGGGGGGGCATGAAAAACTGTTTTTT
CDR3: CASSPGGGHEKLFF

size: NA
V: TRBV7-3
J: TRBJ2-1
D: NA
DNA: TGTGCCAGCAGCTTACTCTCGGGGGAGCAGTTCTTC
CDR3: CASSLLSGEQFF

size: NA
V: TRBV29-1
J: TRBJ1-5
D: TRBD1
DNA: TGCAGCGTTACCGCGGGACAGTCAAATCAGCCCCAGCATTTT
CDR3: CSVTAGQSNQPQHF

size: NA
V: TRBV7-9
J: TRBJ2-5
D: NA
DNA: TGTGCCAGCAGCTTAGCAGGGGCGGTACAAGAGACCCAGTACTTC
CDR3: CASSLAGAVQETQYF

size: NA
V: TRBV12-3/TRBV12-4
J: TRBJ2-5
D: NA
DNA: TGTGCCAGCAGTTTTATATTCGGGGAGACCCAGTACTTC
CDR3: CASSFIFGETQYF